Below, 6 T cell receptor beta chains from the same sample are listed, as sequenced in a study of control samples from healthy donors and cancer patients (dated by TCRdb to the early 2020s). Library generation was performed with the immunoSEQ multiplex PCR assay. In TCRdb, the immuneACCESS table is reduced to in-frame sequences with V and J assigned. These tables do not hold every clone; where another copy was compared, an unresolved V gene accounts for under half, and the others remain unexplained. Across this sample there are about 21,000 clones, with around four fifths seen only once. 20% to 25% of the sample rests with the top ten. The source material was PBMCs. The source is a man aged 55-75 years with colorectal cancer.

This chain connects TRBV5-1 to TRBJ1-2; 10 bases map to TRBD1. The CDR3 runs 14 residues. Germline V gene lookup returns CDR1 SGHRS and CDR2 YFSETQ. Trimming cost V 3 bases and J 5 bases; bases outside gene matches: 4. In DNA, the CDR3 is TGCGCCAGCAGCTCAGGGACAGGGGCTTATGGCTACACCTTC. Translating it yields CASSSGTGAYGYTF.

The chain uses TRBV15 and TRBJ2-1; D is perhaps TRBD1 (6 bases). Germline CDR1 and CDR2: LNHNV and YYDKDF (reference sequence). The V end was cut by 6 bases, the J end by 4 bases, with 19 bases between. The CDR3 consists of 16 residues. The CDR3 reads CATRSTGSPSYNEQFF. The CDR3 nucleotides read TGTGCCACCAGGTCGACAGGCTCTCCTAGTTACAATGAGCAGTTCTTC.

The chain combines TRBV11-3 with TRBJ1-5; D is perhaps TRBD1 (6 bases). The CDR3 contains 16 residues. The germline V gene encodes CDR1 SGHNT and CDR2 YENEEA. V shed 3 bases and J shed 1 base, with 13 bases lying between them. CDR3 coding DNA: TGTGCCAGCAGCTTTTTGACAGGTGGGAGCAATCAGCCCCAGCATTTT. This gives the protein CASSFLTGGSNQPQHF.

The CDR3 reads CASSPRTGQSNSPLHF. In nucleotides, the CDR3 is TGCGCCAGCAGCCCCCGCACGGGACAGAGTAATTCACCCCTCCACTTT. The V call is TRBV4-1, the J call TRBJ1-6; 7 bases align to TRBD1. Germline V gene sequence: CDR1 MGHRA, CDR2 YSYEKL. Germline trimming cut 4 bases from V and 6 bases from J; bases unmatched to any gene: 9. This CDR3 contains 16 residues.

This chain uses TRBV30 with TRBJ2-3, with D tentatively TRBD1 (6 bases). The CDR3 consists of 14 residues. V lost 4 bases and J lost 2, with 13 bases in between. Germline lookup yields CDR1 GTSNPN and CDR2 SVGIG (reference sequence). The CDR3 spells CAWTNGQFTDTQYF. Here the CDR3 DNA reads TGTGCCTGGACCAACGGACAGTTCACAGATACGCAGTATTTT. Looking up the rest from reference TRBV30 and TRBJ2-3 gives the full variable domain: SQTIHQWPATLVQPVGSPLSLECTVEGTSNPNLYWYRQAAGRGLQLLFYSVGIGQISSEVPQNLSASRPQDRQFILSSKKLLLSDSGFYLCAWTNGQFTDTQYFGPGTRLTVL.

This rearrangement joins TRBV5-1 to TRBJ1-2; D might be TRBD1 (6 bases). Trimming left V 0 bases short and J 1 base short, with 7 bases between. This CDR3 has 14 residues. CDR1 is SGHRS, CDR2 YFSETQ, per germline. CDR3 DNA: TGCGCCAGCAGCTTGGGGACAGTTAACTATGGCTACACCTTC. Translating gives CASSLGTVNYGYTF.